A single sample is the source of the 28 T cell receptor beta chains below, sequenced in a study of Tregs in tolerant kidney transplant recipients. Method: immunoSEQ multiplex PCR; TCRdb's copy keeps in-frame clones and lacks some. The sample yields 74,000 or so clones, about 91% seen once. The nonmyeloablative bone marrow transplants came from related graft donors, with transient mixed chimerism. The sequencing here drew on CD4+ T cells from blood (PBMCs), taken 24 months after the transplant. All receptors come from a human patient who received a combined kidney and bone marrow transplant. Some T cells may be the graft donor's.

On this clone itself: The junction differs from germline at one of its ends, possibly a read error. This chain joins TRBV29-1 and TRBJ2-7; 7 nucleotides agree with TRBD2. The germline CDR1 and CDR2 sequences are SQVTM and ANQGSEA. This CDR3 has 13 amino acids. The CDR3 DNA reads as TGCAGCGTTGAAGATGGGAGGGGCTACAAGCAGTACTTC. Protein: CSVEDGRGYKQYF.

The CDR3 reads CASSLLGTGGTDIRGEAFF. The CDR3 coding sequence is TGTGCCAGCAGTTTACTAGGGACAGGGGGAACCGACATTCGGGGTGAAGCTTTCTTT. This chain links TRBV28 with TRBJ1-1; the match to TRBD1 covers 11 bases. Germline V gives CDR1 MDHEN, CDR2 SYDVKM. The CDR3 contains 19 residues. The V and J ends lost 2 bases and 7 bases, in that order; junction bases with no gene match: 18.

The gene calls are TRBV4-1 and TRBJ2-5; TRBD2 aligns across 8 bases. With the DNA end fitting TRBJ2-7 better, the J assignment may be wrong. This CDR3 contains 15 residues. Per the germline V gene, CDR1 is MGHRA and CDR2 is YSYEKL. CDR3 amino acids: CASSQSGLGTYEQYF. CDR3 nucleotides: TGCGCCAGCAGCCAGTCGGGACTAGGGACCTACGAGCAGTACTTC.

The chain links TRBV9 to TRBJ2-7, with D perhaps matching TRBD2 (5 bases). V was cut by 3 bases and J by 2 bases, with 12 bases left in between. CDR1 is SGDLS, CDR2 YYNGEE, per germline. This CDR3 has 14 residues. The CDR3 DNA is TGTGCCAGCAGCGAAAGACTAAATACCTACGAGCAGTACTTC. It codes for CASSERLNTYEQYF. The complete variable domain, with remaining parts taken from reference TRBV9 and TRBJ2-7, reads DSGVTQTPKHLITATGQRVTLRCSPRSGDLSVYWYQQSLDQGLQFLIQYYNGEERAKGNILERFSAQQFPDLHSELNLSSLELGDSALYFCASSERLNTYEQYFGPGTRLTVT.

The chain has TRBV6-5 and TRBJ2-7; 7 nucleotides line up with TRBD2. The CDR3 extends over 16 amino acids. Germline V gene sequence: CDR1 MNHEY, CDR2 SVGAGI. The trim removed 0 bases at V and 0 bases at J, leaving 5 bases unmatched. The CDR3 protein is CASSYSPGGSSYEQYF. For the CDR3, the DNA is TGTGCCAGCAGTTACTCCCCCGGGGGGAGCTCCTACGAGCAGTACTTC.

The CDR3, as DNA: TGCAGCGGGCTGGGACTAGCGGGATATACAGATACGCAGTATTTT. Amino acids: CSGLGLAGYTDTQYF. The V call is TRBV29-1, the J call TRBJ2-3, with TRBD2 matching over 13 bases. J lost 3 bases, V lost 7 bases, and 7 bases had no gene match. This CDR3 is built from 15 residues. CDR1 is SQVTM and CDR2 is ANQGSEA in the germline V gene.

The chain joins TRBV10-3 to TRBJ2-3; 8 bases fit TRBD2. V lost 7 bases to trimming and J lost 2 bases; unmatched junction nucleotides: 5. This CDR3 is 14 amino acids long. CDR1 and CDR2 from the germline V gene are ENHRY and SYGVKD. CDR3 bases: TGTGCCATCAAAGCGGGAGCGTACACAGATACGCAGTATTTT. Translated: CAIKAGAYTDTQYF.

This clone was seen a few times. The CDR3, as DNA: TGTGCCAGTAGTATTTTGGGACTAGCTCCTGAGCAGTTCTTC. Its translation: CASSILGLAPEQFF. The rearrangement joins TRBV19 to TRBJ2-1, with 9 bases that match TRBD2. The junction had 6 bases not matched to a gene; V was cut back by 3 bases and J by 9 bases. This CDR3 has 14 amino acids. Germline CDR1 is LNHDA and CDR2 is SQIVND (reference sequence).

This clone has just a few counts. The chain employs TRBV30 and TRBJ1-1; possible D gene TRBD1, 5 bases. This CDR3 is 13 amino acids long. V lost 1 base, J lost 6 bases, and 12 bases lay in between. CDR1 GTSNPN and CDR2 SVGIG come from the germline V gene (reference sequence). CDR3 residues: CAWSGVGGSEAFF. DNA for the CDR3: TGTGCCTGGAGTGGCGTCGGGGGGTCTGAAGCTTTCTTT.

The chain uses TRBV7-2 and TRBJ1-5; the match to TRBD1 covers 10 bases. The trim removed 4 bases at V and 6 bases at J, leaving 9 bases unmatched. The CDR3 consists of 16 residues. Per germline, CDR1 SGHTA and CDR2 FQGNSA. CDR3 loop: CASSYNDRGLIQPQHF. CDR3 coding DNA: TGTGCCAGCAGCTACAACGACAGGGGGCTAATTCAGCCCCAGCATTTT.

CDR3 residues: CATSREGRPHSGNTIYF. The CDR3 DNA follows: TGTGCCACCAGCAGAGAGGGCAGGCCCCACTCTGGAAACACCATATATTTT. The rearrangement joins TRBV15 to TRBJ1-3; D is undetermined. With 0 bases removed from V and 0 bases from J, the gap between germline ends came to 12 bases. The germline gives CDR1 LNHNV, CDR2 YYDKDF (reference sequence). This CDR3 comprises 17 residues.

This chain uses TRBV19 with TRBJ1-2; D is uncertain. Germline V lookup: CDR1 LNHDA, CDR2 SQIVND (reference sequence). V was cut by 2 bases and J by 2 bases, with 6 bases left in between. The CDR3 is 13 amino acids. In DNA, the CDR3 is TGTGCCAGTAGTATAACGGGAAACTATGGCTACACCTTC. Its protein product is CASSITGNYGYTF. Drawing the rest from reference TRBV19 and TRBJ1-2, the complete variable domain is DGGITQSPKYLFRKEGQNVTLSCEQNLNHDAMYWYRQDPGQGLRLIYYSQIVNDFQKGDIAEGYSVSREKKESFPLTVTSAQKNPTAFYLCASSITGNYGYTFGSGTRLTVV.

This clone was counted once. The chain links TRBV5-1 to TRBJ2-1, with no clear D. Germline CDR1 and CDR2: SGHRS and YFSETQ. Between the trimmed V and J ends, which lost 4 bases and 15 bases, there was a span of 17 bases. CDR3 size: 12 residues. CDR3 nucleotide sequence: TGCGCCAGCAGCACACTCAGAGGAAAGAGGTTCTTC. Encoded protein: CASSTLRGKRFF.

This clone was seen more than once but under ten times. This chain joins TRBV18 and TRBJ1-3; 8 bases fit TRBD1. The CDR3 runs 16 residues. The germline CDR1 and CDR2 sequences are KGHSH and LQKENI. The junction had 6 bases not matched to a gene; V was cut back by 3 bases and J by 2 bases. CDR3 in amino acids: CASSPPQDRAGNTIYF. CDR3 nucleotides: TGTGCCAGCTCACCGCCCCAGGACAGGGCTGGAAACACCATATATTTT.

The V call is TRBV29-1, the J call TRBJ2-4, with D hard to call. Germline V gene lookup returns CDR1 SQVTM and CDR2 ANQGSEA. The ends were cut back, 6 bases at V and 0 bases at J, with 15 bases in the middle. This CDR3 spans 15 amino acids. In DNA form, the CDR3 reads TGCAGCGTCGGGTTCGGGTATGCAGCCAAAAACATTCAGTACTTC. Translation gives CSVGFGYAAKNIQYF.

The gene calls are TRBV6-1 and TRBJ1-2; the D gene is possibly TRBD1 (5 bases). V dropped 1 base and J dropped 7 bases, with 13 bases sitting between them. CDR1 and CDR2 (germline): MNHNS, SASEGT. This CDR3 region has 14 residues. As DNA, the CDR3 is TGTGCCAGCAGTGAAGAGTTAGGGGTCGGTGGCTACACCTTC. It translates to CASSEELGVGGYTF.

The chain combines TRBV6-6 with TRBJ2-5; D possibly corresponds to TRBD1 (6 bases). The J call may be wrong; the DNA end is better matched by TRBJ2-7. Germline lookup yields CDR1 MNHNY and CDR2 SVGAGI (reference sequence). The length of the CDR3 is 16 residues. The CDR3 DNA sequence: TGTGCCAGCAGTTACCAAAGGGGGATTTATCGCTACGAGCAGTACTTC. It yields the protein CASSYQRGIYRYEQYF.

The chain has TRBV12-5 and TRBJ1-2, with a possible D match to TRBD1 (6 bases). With 0 bases removed from V and 3 bases from J, the gap between germline ends came to 23 bases. This CDR3 has 19 residues. Germline assignment: CDR1 LGHNT and CDR2 FRNRAP. The CDR3 spells CASGLVLHPTDSVYYGYTF. As DNA, the CDR3 is TGTGCTAGTGGTTTGGTCCTCCACCCTACGGACAGCGTCTACTATGGCTACACCTTC.

J is TRBJ1-6 and V is TRBV4-1, with no clear D. The CDR3 is 15 residues long. In germline, CDR1 is MGHRA, CDR2 YSYEKL. Trimming removed 5 bases from V and 5 bases from J, with 13 bases in between. The CDR3 nucleotides read TGCGCCAGCAGCGGCGGGCAGTTAAATAATTCACCCCTCCACTTT. It specifies CASSGGQLNNSPLHF.

The chain has TRBV30 and TRBJ1-3, with 8 bases aligning to TRBD1. The V segment lost 3 bases and the J segment 2 bases; nucleotides outside the gene matches: 3. The length of the CDR3 is 14 residues. Germline assignment: CDR1 GTSNPN and CDR2 SVGIG (reference sequence). CDR3 in amino acids: CAWRQTGAGNTIYF. CDR3 bases: TGTGCCTGGAGGCAGACAGGGGCTGGAAACACCATATATTTT.

The chain is built from TRBV19 and TRBJ1-2, with unresolved D. Germline CDR1 reads LNHDA; CDR2 reads SQIVND (reference sequence). V was clipped by 3 bases and J by 8 bases, with 13 bases between them. There are 13 residues in the CDR3. The CDR3 spells CASSISGLRGYTF. CDR3 DNA sequence: TGTGCCAGTAGTATTTCCGGGTTACGGGGCTACACCTTC.

The V gene is TRBV30, the J gene TRBJ2-4; 7 nucleotides align to TRBD1. The germline V gene has CDR1 GTSNPN and CDR2 SVGIG (reference sequence). CDR3 size: 14 residues. Germline trimming cut 5 bases from V and 5 bases from J; bases unmatched to any gene: 9. The CDR3: CAWGTADGQNIQYF. The CDR3 nucleotides read TGTGCCTGGGGGACAGCCGATGGCCAAAACATTCAGTACTTC.

The J gene is TRBJ2-5, the V gene TRBV25-1; TRBD1 is a possible D gene (6 bases). The DNA matches TRBJ2-7 better at its end, which makes the J call doubtful. The CDR3 spans 15 residues. Germline values: CDR1 MGHDK, CDR2 SYGVNS. CDR3 sequence reads: CASRKPGKRGYEQYF. The DNA of the CDR3 is TGTGCCAGCAGGAAGCCAGGGAAGAGGGGGTACGAGCAGTACTTC.

This clone was seen once. The chain recombines TRBV6-5 with TRBJ1-5; a weak D match, TRBD1 (5 bases). Germline values: CDR1 MNHEY, CDR2 SVGAGI. Trimming stripped 2 bases from V and 7 bases from J, with 6 bases between. The CDR3 length is 12 residues. The CDR3: CASSYTGQPQHF. Here the CDR3 DNA reads TGTGCCAGCAGTTACACAGGCCAGCCCCAGCATTTT.

This chain joins TRBV6-5 and TRBJ2-3, with 7 nucleotides matching TRBD1. From germline, CDR1 is MNHEY and CDR2 SVGAGI. CDR3 length equals 16 residues. The ends lost 2 bases at V and 5 bases at J; junction bases unmatched: 10. This CDR3 is CASSYEFGTERDTQYF. In DNA, the CDR3 is TGTGCCAGCAGTTACGAGTTCGGGACAGAAAGAGATACGCAGTATTTT.

The rearrangement joins TRBV18 to TRBJ1-5, with 9 bases matching TRBD1. The CDR3 loop spans 15 amino acids. V lost 2 bases to trimming and J lost 2 bases; unmatched junction nucleotides: 1. Germline CDR1 reads KGHSH; CDR2 reads LQKENI. CDR3 residues: CASSPWTGGNQPQHF. The CDR3 DNA reads TGTGCCAGCTCACCATGGACAGGGGGCAATCAGCCCCAGCATTTT.

V and J are TRBV28 and TRBJ1-4; D is ambiguous. The length of the CDR3 is 15 residues. Trimming shortened V by 8 bases and J by 0 bases, and 13 bases separated the two germline ends. Germline lookup yields CDR1 MDHEN and CDR2 SYDVKM. This chain's CDR3 is CASLRHLATNEKLFF. The CDR3 region has the DNA TGTGCCAGCCTTAGACACCTTGCAACTAATGAAAAACTGTTTTTT.

DNA for the CDR3: TGTGCCAGCAGCTGGACCAGGGGGGTCACAGATACGCAGTATTTT. It translates to CASSWTRGVTDTQYF. The V and J genes are TRBV5-8 and TRBJ2-3, with a tentative D call TRBD1 (7 bases). This CDR3 is built from 15 residues. Germline V CDR1 and CDR2: SGHTS, YDEGEE. V gave up 3 bases and J gave up 2 bases, with 13 bases separating them.